Following are 17 T cell receptor beta chains from one sample sequenced in a study of control samples from healthy donors and cancer patients. This table comes from immunoSEQ multiplex PCR, and its TCRdb copy is limited to in-frame clones, with some not included. The profile covers approximately 150,000 clones, with roughly 94% appearing a single time and 12% to 15% taken by the ten largest. Sequences were obtained from PBMCs. These receptors all come from a man aged 55 to 70 with colorectal cancer.

The chain couples TRBV19 to TRBJ2-7; no firm D call. The V end was cut by 1 base, the J end by 3 bases, with 7 bases between. The CDR3 loop spans 13 amino acids. The germline V gene encodes CDR1 LNHDA and CDR2 SQIVND (reference sequence). The CDR3 reads CASSIGQYYEQYF. The CDR3 coding sequence is TGTGCCAGTAGTATAGGTCAGTACTACGAGCAGTACTTC.

This sequence joins TRBV6-2 or TRBV6-3 and TRBJ2-1; 9 bases line up with TRBD1. This CDR3 comprises 14 residues. The J segment lost 7 bases and the V segment lost 5 bases, leaving 6 bases of the junction unmatched. Germline V lookup: CDR1 MNHEY, CDR2 SVGEGT. The CDR3 nucleotides are TGTGCCAGCAGTCCACAGGGGGCAGTGAATGAGCAGTTCTTC. Residues: CASSPQGAVNEQFF.

The chain joins TRBV29-1 to TRBJ2-7; 9 bases are shared with TRBD1. Germline V gene sequence: CDR1 SQVTM, CDR2 ANQGSEA. V lost 5 bases to trimming and J lost 5 bases; unmatched junction nucleotides: 10. The CDR3 spans 14 residues. The CDR3 region is CSVLDRGNRDEQYF. CDR3 sequence (DNA): TGCAGCGTTCTGGACAGGGGTAATAGGGACGAGCAGTACTTC.

Here the CDR3 reads CASSSTGDRNTIYF. The CDR3 DNA reads TGTGCCAGTAGTAGCACAGGGGACAGAAACACCATATATTTT. The J gene is TRBJ1-3, the V gene TRBV19, with 7 bases lining up with TRBD1. The CDR3 has 14 amino acids. Germline lookup yields CDR1 LNHDA and CDR2 SQIVND (reference sequence). Germline trimming cut 4 bases from V and 5 bases from J; bases unmatched to any gene: 5.

This clone was seen a single time. This chain connects TRBV12-3 or TRBV12-4 to TRBJ2-7; D possibly matches TRBD1 or TRBD2 (5 bases each). Trimming removed 8 bases from V and 0 bases from J, with 8 bases in between. The CDR3 consists of 12 residues. The CDR3 bases are TGTGCCAGCGGGACCAACTCCTACGAGCAGTACTTC. Its protein product is CASGTNSYEQYF.

The chain employs TRBV19 and TRBJ2-7, with TRBD1 matching over 7 bases. The V and J ends lost 2 bases and 5 bases, in that order; junction bases with no gene match: 6. Germline V gives CDR1 LNHDA, CDR2 SQIVND (reference sequence). The CDR3 loop spans 14 amino acids. This CDR3 reads CASSIRQGINEQYF. In DNA form, the CDR3 reads TGTGCCAGTAGTATAAGACAGGGAATTAACGAGCAGTACTTC.

The rearrangement links TRBV4-1 to TRBJ1-2; D is perhaps TRBD1 (5 bases). Trimming removed 1 base at V and 4 bases at J, with 10 bases between. CDR1 is MGHRA, CDR2 YSYEKL, per germline. This CDR3 region has 14 residues. The CDR3, as DNA: TGCGCCAGCAGCCAAGCGCAGGGCAGCTATGGCTACACCTTC. Translated, it gives CASSQAQGSYGYTF.

V and J are TRBV5-4 and TRBJ2-7; D is perhaps TRBD1 (8 bases). This CDR3 has 13 residues. CDR1 and CDR2 from the germline V gene are SGHNT and YYREEE (reference sequence). Trimming removed 6 bases at V and 7 bases at J, with 17 bases between. This CDR3 reads CASTGDRGLEQYF. The CDR3 bases are TGTGCCAGCACCGGCGACAGGGGACTAGAGCAGTACTTC.

The J gene is TRBJ2-2, the V gene TRBV3-1 (or the pseudogene TRBV3-2), with D perhaps matching TRBD1 (5 bases). Germline lookup yields CDR1 LGHDT and CDR2 YNNKEL (reference sequence). With 5 bases removed from V and 5 bases from J, the gap between germline ends came to 12 bases. The CDR3 runs 14 residues. The CDR3 coding sequence is TGTGCCAGCAGCTCTCAGGCAGGGACCGGGGAGCTGTTTTTT. This codes for CASSSQAGTGELFF.

The CDR3 DNA reads as TGTGCCAGCAGCCTGGGACAGGGGAAAGCCGGGGAGCTGTTTTTT. Protein sequence: CASSLGQGKAGELFF. The chain has TRBV7-9 and TRBJ2-2; 10 bases align to TRBD1. The CDR3 consists of 15 residues. Trimming at V came to 5 bases and at J to 6 bases, leaving 6 bases not matched to a gene. The germline V gene encodes CDR1 SEHNR and CDR2 FQNEAQ (reference sequence).

The rearrangement joins TRBV6-1 to TRBJ1-2; D not certain. V lost 2 bases to trimming and J lost 2 bases, with 9 bases between them. The CDR3 runs 14 residues. CDR1 is MNHNS and CDR2 is SASEGT in the germline V gene. Written as DNA, the CDR3 is TGTGCCAGCAGTGAACCGGGCAGAAACTATGGCTACACCTTC. It encodes CASSEPGRNYGYTF.

The chain links TRBV18 to TRBJ1-1, with TRBD1 matching over 7 bases. Trimming cost V 3 bases and J 5 bases; bases outside gene matches: 9. The length of the CDR3 is 15 residues. Germline values: CDR1 KGHSH, CDR2 LQKENI. Written as DNA, the CDR3 is TGTGCCAGCTCACCCGCGACAGGGCGGGGGACTGAAGCTTTCTTT. Encoded protein: CASSPATGRGTEAFF.

The V gene is TRBV5-1, the J gene TRBJ2-7; D not certain. V shed 2 bases and J shed 5 bases, with 8 bases lying between them. Germline V CDR1 and CDR2: SGHRS, YFSETQ. The CDR3 is 12 amino acids. CDR3 sequence (DNA): TGCGCCAGCAGCTTTACACGCCACGAGCAGTACTTC. Encoded protein: CASSFTRHEQYF.

The genes are TRBV3-1 (or the pseudogene TRBV3-2) and TRBJ1-5; tentatively, D is TRBD1 (5 bases). Trimming removed 4 bases from V and 2 bases from J, with 27 bases in between. Germline V gene lookup returns CDR1 LGHDT and CDR2 YNNKEL (reference sequence). The CDR3 is made up of 20 amino acids. CDR3: CASSPLEGTTIHGGNQPQHF. The CDR3 DNA follows: TGTGCCAGCAGCCCGTTGGAGGGGACGACTATCCATGGGGGCAATCAGCCCCAGCATTTT.

V gene TRBV7-2 combines with J gene TRBJ2-1; D ambiguous. Per germline, CDR1 SGHTA and CDR2 FQGNSA. V gave up 0 bases and J gave up 7 bases, with 7 bases separating them. This CDR3 is built from 13 residues. For the CDR3, the DNA is TGTGCCAGCAGCTTAGCGGTGTGGAATGAGCAGTTCTTC. Its protein product is CASSLAVWNEQFF. Drawing the rest from reference TRBV7-2 and TRBJ2-1, the complete variable domain is GAGVSQSPSNKVTEKGKDVELRCDPISGHTALYWYRQSLGQGLEFLIYFQGNSAPDKSGLPSDRFSAERTGGSVSTLTIQRTQQEDSAVYLCASSLAVWNEQFFGPGTRLTVL.

This chain links TRBV2 with TRBJ2-2; 11 nucleotides agree with TRBD2. Germline V CDR1 and CDR2: SNHLY, FYNNEI. Trimming at V came to 0 bases and at J to 4 bases, leaving 7 bases not matched to a gene. The CDR3 length is 18 residues. Written as DNA, the CDR3 is TGTGCCAGCAGTGAAGCGGTAGCGGGGGGGCCCAGCACCGGGGAGCTGTTTTTT. This translates into CASSEAVAGGPSTGELFF.

A few counts support this clone. V is TRBV27 and J is TRBJ1-1; D unresolved. Trimming left V 0 bases short and J 3 bases short, with 5 bases between. Germline values: CDR1 MNHEY, CDR2 SMNVEV (reference sequence). The CDR3 sequence is 13 residues long. CDR3 sequence: CASSLSWDTEAFF. The CDR3 region has the DNA TGTGCCAGCAGTTTATCGTGGGACACTGAAGCTTTCTTT.